The clone carrying this T cell receptor beta chain was seen only a few times. Its target is not known. TCRdb ran MiXCR on the 5' RACE reads and lists one entry per CDR3 protein. The table has about 200,000 distinct CDR3 sequences, over 9.5% seen once. CDR3 size: 15 residues. Germline V lookup: CDR1 LGHDT, CDR2 YNNKEL (reference sequence). V was pared by 1 base and J by 2 bases, with 4 bases of the junction left unmatched. This sample was taken from a study of identical twins. Study outcomes and limitations: Potential partial confounding of zero-insertion analyses by invariant MAIT and iNKT cells was noted. Alpha sequences that were out-of-frame and twin-shared showed an excess of low generation probability. Insertions ran lower in abundant cord blood beta clonotypes, though not in memory repertoires.

Sequenced input: memory T cells sorted from blood. The receptor was isolated from a man aged 45-65 years in good health. The gene calls are TRBV3-1 and TRBJ2-7; 8 bases fit TRBD2. This CDR3 reads CASSQAGGLAYEQYF. CDR3 bases: TGTGCCAGCAGCCAAGCCGGGGGACTAGCCTACGAGCAGTACTTC.